The 30 T cell receptor beta chains given below trace back to one sample, sequenced in a study of blood T cell repertoires in COVID-19. Measured with immunoSEQ multiplex PCR; TCRdb has only the in-frame clones, and not every one. The data contain roughly 120,000 clones, 84% of them singletons. The sequenced sample consisted of peripheral blood. The receptors derive from a woman in her fifties or sixties with acute or convalescent COVID-19.

The rearrangement uses TRBV5-1 and TRBJ2-2; no reliable D call. The CDR3 consists of 14 residues. Germline V lookup: CDR1 SGHRS, CDR2 YFSETQ. V was shortened by 1 base and J by 5 bases, with 9 bases between the two germline ends. The CDR3 here is CASSLLLNTGELFF. CDR3 bases: TGCGCCAGCAGCTTGTTACTGAATACCGGGGAGCTGTTTTTT.

This chain uses TRBV7-2 with TRBJ2-1; 12 nucleotides agree with TRBD2. From germline, CDR1 is SGHTA and CDR2 FQGNSA. With V trimmed by 6 bases and J by 7 bases, 7 bases remained unmatched. CDR3 size: 15 residues. CDR3 sequence (DNA): TGTGCCAGCAGTCAGACTAGCGGGGGTTGGAATGAGCAGTTCTTC. This sequence encodes CASSQTSGGWNEQFF.

This chain joins TRBV2 and TRBJ1-6, with 7 bases lining up with TRBD1. Losses at the gene ends were 2 bases for V and 10 bases for J; bases not matched to a gene: 5. The CDR3 has 14 residues. Per germline, CDR1 SNHLY and CDR2 FYNNEI. The DNA for the CDR3 is TGTGCCAGCAGTGAACAACAGGGGCGCTCACCCCTCCACTTT. Encoded protein: CASSEQQGRSPLHF.

This chain connects TRBV15 to TRBJ2-7; TRBD1 is a possible D gene (6 bases). The CDR3 spans 14 residues. Per the germline V gene, CDR1 is LNHNV and CDR2 is YYDKDF (reference sequence). The V end was cut by 2 bases, the J end by 5 bases, with 13 bases between. CDR3: CATSRQGSWDEQYF. The CDR3 bases are TGTGCCACCAGCAGACAGGGGTCGTGGGACGAGCAGTACTTC.

This rearrangement joins TRBV7-7 to TRBJ1-3; 9 bases align to TRBD1. Trimming at V came to 5 bases and at J to 8 bases, leaving 7 bases not matched to a gene. Looked up from germline, CDR1 is SSHAT and CDR2 is FNYEAQ (reference sequence). The CDR3 is 14 amino acids. The CDR3 bases are TGTGCCAGCAGCCCCCGGGACAGGGCGGACACCATATATTTT. Translation: CASSPRDRADTIYF.

V and J are TRBV18 and TRBJ1-1; a weak D match, TRBD1 (5 bases). The CDR3 covers 16 residues. CDR1 is KGHSH and CDR2 is LQKENI in the germline V gene. V dropped 1 base and J dropped 6 bases, with 18 bases sitting between them. DNA of the CDR3: TGTGCCAGCTCACCACTTGAGCCGGGCCAAGGGGCTGAAGCTTTCTTT. Its protein is CASSPLEPGQGAEAFF.

The V and J genes are TRBV27 and TRBJ2-6; 10 bases line up with TRBD1. In germline, CDR1 is MNHEY, CDR2 SMNVEV (reference sequence). The CDR3 consists of 19 residues. With V trimmed by 7 bases and J by 2 bases, 14 bases remained unmatched. The CDR3 bases are TGTGCCAGCATCCTGTACGAGGGACAGGGGTTACCTGGGGCCAACGTCCTGACTTTC. Residues: CASILYEGQGLPGANVLTF.

The CDR3, as DNA: TGTGCCAGCAGTCCCTCAAAATACATCCAGGGTAACTATGGCTACACCTTC. Translation gives CASSPSKYIQGNYGYTF. This chain uses TRBV27 with TRBJ1-2, with D possibly matching TRBD1 (5 bases). This CDR3 spans 17 amino acids. CDR1 is MNHEY, CDR2 SMNVEV, per germline (reference sequence). V lost 5 bases and J lost 1, with 20 bases in between.

The J gene is TRBJ2-1, the V gene TRBV5-1; the match to TRBD2 covers 12 bases. There are 21 residues in the CDR3. Unmatched junction bases numbered 21, after V lost 3 bases and J lost 5 bases. Per the germline V gene, CDR1 is SGHRS and CDR2 is YFSETQ. This chain's CDR3 is CASSSPPLAGGPRVGNNEQFF. CDR3 DNA sequence: TGCGCCAGCAGCTCCCCCCCTCTAGCGGGGGGGCCCCGCGTGGGTAACAATGAGCAGTTCTTC.

This chain uses TRBV2 with TRBJ2-1; 7 nucleotides line up with TRBD1. Germline V lookup: CDR1 SNHLY, CDR2 FYNNEI. Trimming removed 7 bases from V and 3 bases from J; junction bases left unmatched: 9. CDR3 length equals 15 residues. The CDR3 is CASIPDRPVYNEQFF. CDR3 sequence (DNA): TGTGCCAGCATTCCGGACAGGCCCGTCTACAATGAGCAGTTCTTC.

The chain joins TRBV6-5 to TRBJ1-2; 11 positions agree with TRBD1. Germline V gives CDR1 MNHEY, CDR2 SVGAGI. This CDR3 is 13 amino acids long. V lost 5 bases, J lost 6 bases, and 2 bases stayed unmatched. CDR3: CASSRDRGDGYTF. The CDR3 nucleotides are TGTGCCAGCAGTAGGGACAGGGGGGATGGCTACACCTTC.

This sequence joins TRBV4-1 and TRBJ2-1; 8 bases map to TRBD2. CDR3 length equals 17 residues. The trim removed 1 base at V and 4 bases at J, leaving 9 bases unmatched. CDR1 is MGHRA and CDR2 is YSYEKL in the germline V gene. CDR3 sequence: CASSQVGRGVGYNEQFF. CDR3 bases: TGCGCCAGCAGCCAAGTTGGGCGGGGGGTAGGATACAATGAGCAGTTCTTC.

The chain combines TRBV28 with TRBJ1-1; tentative D call: TRBD1 (5 bases). Germline values: CDR1 MDHEN, CDR2 SYDVKM. The CDR3 has 14 residues. V was trimmed by 0 bases and J by 4 bases, leaving 9 bases between them. CDR3 sequence reads: CASSLWGRSTEAFF. CDR3 DNA: TGTGCCAGCAGTTTATGGGGGCGGAGCACTGAAGCTTTCTTT.

This sequence joins TRBV2 and TRBJ1-1; 7 bases are shared with TRBD1. The CDR3 has 16 residues. The germline gives CDR1 SNHLY, CDR2 FYNNEI. The ends lost 8 bases at V and 0 bases at J; junction bases unmatched: 12. The CDR3 DNA reads TGTGCCAGCCGGTCCCCGGGACAGTTCTTGAACACTGAAGCTTTCTTT. Its protein product is CASRSPGQFLNTEAFF.

The rearrangement uses TRBV5-6 and TRBJ2-7, with D tentatively TRBD1 (5 bases). The V and J ends lost 7 bases and 6 bases respectively, with 26 bases between them. Germline CDR1 reads SGHDT; CDR2 reads YYEEEE. CDR3 length equals 16 residues. The DNA of the CDR3 is TGTGCCAGCTCCGACCGTGCCTTAGTGCGTAGGGGCGAGCAGTACTTC. Its translation is CASSDRALVRRGEQYF.

The V gene is TRBV2, the J gene TRBJ2-7; D gene ambiguous. Germline CDR1 and CDR2: SNHLY and FYNNEI. V lost 4 bases to trimming and J lost 4 bases, with 5 bases between them. This CDR3 is 11 amino acids long. The CDR3: CASSGQYEQYF. CDR3 nucleotides: TGTGCCAGCAGTGGTCAGTACGAGCAGTACTTC.

The rearrangement links TRBV9 to TRBJ2-3, with 7 nucleotides matching TRBD2. The CDR3 length is 12 residues. Germline CDR1 SGDLS, CDR2 YYNGEE. V lost 6 bases and J lost 8; bases outside the gene matches: 6. The CDR3 sequence: CASTAGDGTQYF. As DNA, the CDR3 is TGTGCCAGCACCGCGGGGGATGGTACGCAGTATTTT.

V gene TRBV18 combines with J gene TRBJ2-5, with 12 nucleotides matching TRBD2. There are 15 residues in the CDR3. Germline V lookup: CDR1 KGHSH, CDR2 LQKENI. Germline trimming cut 3 bases from V and 4 bases from J; bases unmatched to any gene: 3. The CDR3 bases are TGTGCCAGCTCACCCGGACTAGCGGGGTCAGAGACCCAGTACTTC. It codes for CASSPGLAGSETQYF.

The chain carries TRBV10-3 and TRBJ1-2, with 8 bases that match TRBD1. With 0 bases clipped from V and 8 bases from J, the junction kept 2 bases outside the gene matches. Germline V gene lookup returns CDR1 ENHRY and CDR2 SYGVKD. This CDR3 has 13 residues. CDR3 DNA sequence: TGTGCCATCAGTGAGTCGGGACAGGTGGGCTACACCTTC. Translating it yields CAISESGQVGYTF.

This chain uses TRBV6-4 with TRBJ1-1, with 8 bases identical to TRBD1. Germline V gene sequence: CDR1 MRHNA, CDR2 SNTAGT. This CDR3 is 13 amino acids long. J was trimmed by 8 bases and V by 4 bases; bases with no gene match: 6. The CDR3 DNA follows: TGTGCCAGCAGTGCGACTGGACAGGGAGAAGCTTTCTTT. This sequence encodes CASSATGQGEAFF.

V is TRBV5-6 and J is TRBJ1-6; possibly TRBD1 for D (6 bases). The germline V gene has CDR1 SGHDT and CDR2 YYEEEE. CDR3 length equals 15 residues. V lost 1 base and J 8 bases, leaving 13 bases between the germline ends. The chain's CDR3 is CASSLKQGEDSPLHF. The CDR3 coding sequence is TGTGCCAGCAGCTTGAAACAGGGAGAGGATTCACCCCTCCACTTT.

This clone is a singleton in its sample. This sequence joins TRBV7-2 and TRBJ2-4; D is possibly TRBD1 (6 bases). V was cut by 5 bases and J by 4 bases, with 12 bases left in between. CDR1 and CDR2 from the germline V gene are SGHTA and FQGNSA. CDR3 length equals 14 residues. As DNA, the CDR3 is TGTGCCAGCAGCCCCCAGGGGCTTAAAAACATTCAGTACTTC. Amino acids: CASSPQGLKNIQYF.

This clone occurred once. The chain employs TRBV6-6 and TRBJ1-5, with D possibly TRBD1 on 5 matching bases. V gave up 6 bases and J gave up 0 bases, with 9 bases separating them. Germline values: CDR1 MNHNY, CDR2 SVGAGI (reference sequence). The CDR3 is 14 residues long. CDR3 sequence reads: CASSGGYSNQPQHF. The CDR3 region has the DNA TGTGCCAGCAGCGGGGGTTATAGCAATCAGCCCCAGCATTTT.

The V gene is TRBV10-3, the J gene TRBJ1-1, with 11 bases matching TRBD1. The CDR3 loop spans 19 amino acids. The V and J ends lost 3 bases and 2 bases, in that order; junction bases with no gene match: 14. The V gene's germline CDR1 is ENHRY and CDR2 SYGVKD. This CDR3 reads CAISDLAGTGGTINTEAFF. CDR3 nucleotide sequence: TGTGCCATCAGTGACCTAGCCGGGACAGGGGGGACAATCAACACTGAAGCTTTCTTT.

The chain carries TRBV7-9 and TRBJ1-1, with D perhaps TRBD1 (6 bases). The CDR3 covers 15 residues. The ends were cut back, 4 bases at V and 5 bases at J, with 17 bases in the middle. Germline V gene data show CDR1 as SEHNR and CDR2 as FQNEAQ (reference sequence). The CDR3 spells CASSSYRVRETEAFF. The CDR3 bases are TGTGCCAGCAGCTCGTACAGGGTTAGAGAGACTGAAGCTTTCTTT.

Comment on this clone: The junction departs from the called germline gene at one end, perhaps through a read error. The chain uses TRBV6-5 and TRBJ2-1; 10 bases fit TRBD2. The CDR3 loop spans 12 amino acids. From germline, CDR1 is MNHEY and CDR2 SVGAGI. The CDR3 DNA reads as TGTGCCAGCAGTTACTCTAGCGGGGGGCTCCTCTTC. Its protein is CASSYSSGGLLF.

V gene TRBV19 combines with J gene TRBJ1-1, with 7 positions matching TRBD1. V gave up 4 bases and J gave up 10 bases; unmatched junction bases: 12. Germline values: CDR1 LNHDA, CDR2 SQIVND (reference sequence). The CDR3 extends over 14 amino acids. The CDR3 loop is CASSTRQGAAPAFF. The CDR3, as DNA: TGTGCCAGTAGTACCCGACAGGGCGCAGCCCCAGCTTTCTTT.

This clone occurred a few times. The chain uses TRBV6-5 and TRBJ1-2, with D maybe TRBD1 (5 bases). From germline, CDR1 is MNHEY and CDR2 SVGAGI. The CDR3 covers 12 residues. V lost 6 bases to trimming and J lost 7 bases, with 12 bases between them. CDR3 amino acids: CASSALGLGYTF. The CDR3 DNA sequence: TGTGCCAGCAGCGCTCTGGGACTTGGCTACACCTTC.

The rearrangement uses TRBV3-1 (or the pseudogene TRBV3-2) and TRBJ2-2; 7 bases fit TRBD1. Losses at the gene ends were 1 base for V and 6 bases for J; bases not matched to a gene: 5. Looked up from germline, CDR1 is LGHDT and CDR2 is YNNKEL (reference sequence). The CDR3 has 15 residues. In DNA, the CDR3 is TGTGCCAGCAGCCAAGGAGGAACAGGGGCCGGGGAGCTGTTTTTT. Translated, it gives CASSQGGTGAGELFF.

The chain recombines TRBV10-3 with TRBJ1-2; TRBD1 agrees at 8 bases. From germline, CDR1 is ENHRY and CDR2 SYGVKD. This CDR3 region has 14 residues. Trimming removed 4 bases from V and 2 bases from J; junction bases left unmatched: 3. The CDR3 DNA reads TGTGCCATCAGTGGGACAGGGTTGAACTATGGCTACACCTTC. As protein: CAISGTGLNYGYTF.